These 15 T cell receptor beta chains originate from one sample sequenced in a study of shared T cell receptors in the human thymus. Clones were sequenced by immunoSEQ multiplex PCR, and TCRdb holds only the in-frame ones, with some missing. The table lists almost 550,000 clones, around 82% of them singletons. Another study also made use of these data, one on human thymus T cells.

Specimen: thymocytes. Receptors were obtained from a boy less than two years old with a congenital heart defect.

This chain links TRBV15 with TRBJ2-3, with 8 positions matching TRBD1. Germline trimming cut 1 base from V and 1 base from J; bases unmatched to any gene: 7. Germline CDR1 reads LNHNV; CDR2 reads YYDKDF (reference sequence). The CDR3 spans 17 residues. This CDR3 is CATSRARDRFGTDTQYF. The CDR3 region has the DNA TGTGCCACCAGCAGAGCGCGGGACAGGTTCGGCACAGATACGCAGTATTTT.

This chain joins TRBV5-1 and TRBJ1-1; a possible D gene is TRBD1 (5 bases). Germline CDR1 reads SGHRS; CDR2 reads YFSETQ. The CDR3 covers 14 residues. V was trimmed by 0 bases and J by 1 base, leaving 7 bases between them. The CDR3 is CASSLAGKNTEAFF. Here the CDR3 DNA reads TGCGCCAGCAGCTTGGCAGGGAAGAACACTGAAGCTTTCTTT.

This chain links TRBV5-6 with TRBJ1-1, with 7 bases matching TRBD1. The germline V gene encodes CDR1 SGHDT and CDR2 YYEEEE. V lost 4 bases, J lost 1 base, and 4 bases stayed unmatched. The CDR3 runs to 14 residues. The CDR3: CASSRDSANTEAFF. CDR3 nucleotides: TGTGCCAGCAGCCGGGACAGCGCGAACACTGAAGCTTTCTTT.

The chain carries TRBV5-6 and TRBJ2-7; 9 nucleotides match TRBD2. This CDR3 has 14 residues. V was clipped by 4 bases and J by 2 bases; unmatched bases: 4. Germline values: CDR1 SGHDT, CDR2 YYEEEE. CDR3 bases: TGTGCCAGCAGCCGACTAGCGGAAGCCTACGAGCAGTACTTC. It encodes CASSRLAEAYEQYF.

This chain joins TRBV5-4 and TRBJ2-7; D is possibly TRBD2 (6 bases). The V gene lost 3 bases and the J gene lost 0 bases, with 13 bases spanning the gap. CDR3 size: 15 residues. Germline CDR1 reads SGHNT; CDR2 reads YYREEE (reference sequence). CDR3 residues: CASSWWRGHSYEQYF. In DNA, the CDR3 is TGTGCCAGCAGCTGGTGGCGGGGTCACTCCTACGAGCAGTACTTC.

The V call is TRBV7-9, the J call TRBJ2-1, with 7 positions matching TRBD1. V was pared by 7 bases and J by 9 bases, with 12 bases of the junction left unmatched. This CDR3 is built from 14 residues. Germline assignment: CDR1 SEHNR and CDR2 FQNEAQ (reference sequence). The CDR3, as DNA: TGTGCCAGCAACTGGGACAGAGGGTTTGGTGAGCAGTTCTTC. This codes for CASNWDRGFGEQFF. The whole variable domain, filled in from reference TRBV7-9 and TRBJ2-1, reads DTGVSQNPRHKITKRGQNVTFRCDPISEHNRLYWYRQTLGQGPEFLTYFQNEAQLEKSRLLSDRFSAERPKGSFSTLEIQRTEQGDSAMYLCASNWDRGFGEQFFGPGTRLTVL.

The rearrangement uses TRBV7-9 and TRBJ2-7; 8 bases are a match to TRBD1. Germline V gene lookup returns CDR1 SEHNR and CDR2 FQNEAQ (reference sequence). This CDR3 has 15 amino acids. Germline trimming cut 5 bases from V and 0 bases from J; bases unmatched to any gene: 6. The CDR3 region is CASSPGQAASYEQYF. Written as DNA, the CDR3 is TGTGCCAGCAGCCCGGGACAGGCCGCCTCCTACGAGCAGTACTTC.

The chain employs TRBV2 and TRBJ1-1; weak D call: TRBD1 (5 bases). The CDR3 sequence is 14 residues long. Germline values: CDR1 SNHLY, CDR2 FYNNEI. The V end lost 3 bases, the J end lost 0 bases, and 8 bases lay between the germline ends. In DNA, the CDR3 is TGTGCCAGCAGTGAGGAGGGGATGAACACTGAAGCTTTCTTT. As protein: CASSEEGMNTEAFF. Combining the CDR3 with reference TRBV2 and TRBJ1-1 gives the whole variable domain EPEVTQTPSHQVTQMGQEVILRCVPISNHLYFYWYRQILGQKVEFLVSFYNNEISEKSEIFDDQFSVERPDGSNFTLKIRSTKLEDSAMYFCASSEEGMNTEAFFGQGTRLTVV.

The rearrangement uses TRBV5-6 and TRBJ1-1; no firm D call. The CDR3 is 14 amino acids. The V gene's germline CDR1 is SGHDT and CDR2 YYEEEE. V was pared by 0 bases and J by 1 base, with 7 bases between. Written as DNA, the CDR3 is TGTGCCAGCAGCTTGGGGCAGGAGAACACTGAAGCTTTCTTT. Its protein product is CASSLGQENTEAFF. Full variable domain (rest looked up from reference TRBV5-6 and TRBJ1-1): DAGVTQSPTHLIKTRGQQVTLRCSPKSGHDTVSWYQQALGQGPQFIFQYYEEEERQRGNFPDRFSGHQFPNYSSELNVNALLLGDSALYLCASSLGQENTEAFFGQGTRLTVV.

This chain connects TRBV14 to TRBJ2-7; the match to TRBD2 covers 8 bases. J gave up 6 bases and V 3 bases, and 7 bases lay outside the gene matches. In germline, CDR1 is SGHDN, CDR2 FVKESK. The CDR3 has 14 residues. CDR3 nucleotide sequence: TGTGCCAGCAGCCAGGAAGCGGGAGCCTCCGAGCAGTACTTC. Its translation: CASSQEAGASEQYF.

The gene calls are TRBV14 and TRBJ2-1; 8 bases align to TRBD2. V shed 0 bases and J 2 bases; nucleotides not matched to a gene: 6. This CDR3 is built from 17 residues. CDR1 and CDR2 (germline): SGHDN, FVKESK. The CDR3 sequence is CASSQDPSGSPYNEQFF. The CDR3 region has the DNA TGTGCCAGCAGCCAAGATCCCAGCGGGAGCCCCTACAATGAGCAGTTCTTC.

In this sample, this clone turned up once. The chain uses TRBV15 and TRBJ1-2, with 8 bases lining up with TRBD1. Trimming removed 3 bases from V and 3 bases from J; junction bases left unmatched: 6. The CDR3 is 15 residues long. From germline, CDR1 is LNHNV and CDR2 YYDKDF (reference sequence). The CDR3 DNA is TGTGCCACCAGCAGGGATGGACAGGGATACTATGGCTACACCTTC. Its protein product is CATSRDGQGYYGYTF.

The rearrangement uses TRBV2 and TRBJ2-3, with TRBD1 as a possible D gene (5 bases). This CDR3 has 16 residues. The V and J ends lost 2 bases and 1 base respectively, with 13 bases between them. Germline V gene lookup returns CDR1 SNHLY and CDR2 FYNNEI. DNA of the CDR3: TGTGCCAGCAGTGAAAAAACCTCGACAGGCACAGATACGCAGTATTTT. Amino acid sequence: CASSEKTSTGTDTQYF.

This clone is a singleton in its sample. CDR3 sequence reads: CASSLDQGGLTDTQYF. The CDR3 coding sequence is TGTGCCAGCAGCTTAGATCAAGGGGGCCTCACAGATACGCAGTATTTT. V usage is TRBV7-8 and J usage is TRBJ2-3; 7 bases match TRBD1. With V trimmed by 1 base and J by 2 bases, 6 bases remained unmatched. Germline CDR1 reads SGHVS; CDR2 reads FQNEAQ. The CDR3 spans 16 residues. The whole variable domain, remainder taken from reference TRBV7-8 and TRBJ2-3, is GAGVSQSPRYKVAKRGQDVALRCDPISGHVSLFWYQQALGQGPEFLTYFQNEAQLDKSGLPSDRFFAERPEGSVSTLKIQRTQQEDSAVYLCASSLDQGGLTDTQYFGPGTRLTVL.

The chain employs TRBV9 and TRBJ2-1; tentative D call: TRBD1 (5 bases). This CDR3 is built from 17 residues. In germline, CDR1 is SGDLS, CDR2 YYNGEE. V lost 0 bases and J 8 bases, leaving 21 bases between the germline ends. The CDR3 coding sequence is TGTGCCAGCAGCGTAGAGGGGCCAGACAATTATTCGGATGAGCAGTTCTTC. It codes for CASSVEGPDNYSDEQFF.